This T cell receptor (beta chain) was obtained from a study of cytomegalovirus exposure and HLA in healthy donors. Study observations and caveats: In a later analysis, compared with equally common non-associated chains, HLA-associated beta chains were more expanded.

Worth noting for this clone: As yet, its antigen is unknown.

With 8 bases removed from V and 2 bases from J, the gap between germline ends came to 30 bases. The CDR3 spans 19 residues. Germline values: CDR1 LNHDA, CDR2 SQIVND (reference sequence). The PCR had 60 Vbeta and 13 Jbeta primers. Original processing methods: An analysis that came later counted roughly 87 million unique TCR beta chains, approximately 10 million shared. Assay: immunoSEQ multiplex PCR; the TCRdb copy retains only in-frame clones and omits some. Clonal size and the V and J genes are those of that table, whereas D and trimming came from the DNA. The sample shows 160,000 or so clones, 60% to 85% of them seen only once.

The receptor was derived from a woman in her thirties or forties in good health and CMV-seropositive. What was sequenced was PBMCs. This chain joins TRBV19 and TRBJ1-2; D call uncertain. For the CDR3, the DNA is TGTGCCAGTTTCGGCCCAGGTTTAGGAGGCGGTCAAGGAAACTATGGCTACACCTTC. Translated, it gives CASFGPGLGGGQGNYGYTF.